The T cell receptor beta chain described here comes from a study of beta chain features in type 1 diabetes. This clone was seen ten or more times. What it binds is unknown. General study points: Cells that show high TCR expression could be over-represented by cDNA sequencing. Whether TCRB rearrangement is influenced by HLA type was left unresolved in this analysis. Type 1 diabetes patients had TCRB CDR3s that were shorter (moderately but significantly so) in all four CD4+ subsets.

Isolated RNA was reverse transcribed in full, so expressed TCRB transcripts were sequenced. Sequencing used immunoSEQ multiplex PCR; TCRdb keeps in-frame clones, though not all of them. The table has roughly 300,000 clones, roughly 8.8% seen once. The V and J ends lost 5 bases and 2 bases, in that order; junction bases with no gene match: 4. This CDR3 comprises 16 residues. CDR1 is SGHTA, CDR2 FQGNSA, per germline. Per donor, one heparinised blood draw averaged roughly 110 mL. The genes are TRBV7-2 and TRBJ2-3; 13 positions agree with TRBD2. Material: central memory CD4+ T cells from blood. This TCR was recovered from a man aged 25 to 40 with type 1 diabetes. This CDR3 is CASSGGTSGVTDTQYF. The DNA of the CDR3 is TGTGCCAGCAGCGGGGGGACTAGCGGGGTCACAGATACGCAGTATTTT.